This T cell receptor beta chain is from a study of glioma-infiltrating T cells after dendritic cell vaccination. V shed 5 bases and J 2 bases; nucleotides not matched to a gene: 5. Germline V gene lookup returns CDR1 SEHNR and CDR2 FQNEAQ (reference sequence). CDR3 length: 14 amino acids. Primers: 60 V beta forward and 13 J beta reverse. TCRdb's table, derived via immunoSEQ multiplex PCR, lists solely in-frame clones and lacks some. The data hold 50,000 to 80,000 clones, with around 86% observed a single time. This specimen consisted of blood, obtained before dendritic cell vaccination. The chain combines TRBV7-9 with TRBJ2-7; 8 positions agree with TRBD1. The TCR originated in a human donor with glioblastoma. The CDR3 DNA is TGTGCCAGCAGCGGGGACAGGACCGCCTACGAGCAGTACTTC. This translates into CASSGDRTAYEQYF. The complete variable domain, with remaining parts taken from reference TRBV7-9 and TRBJ2-7, reads DTGVSQNPRHKITKRGQNVTFRCDPISEHNRLYWYRQTLGQGPEFLTYFQNEAQLEKSRLLSDRFSAERPKGSFSTLEIQRTEQGDSAMYLCASSGDRTAYEQYFGPGTRLTVT.